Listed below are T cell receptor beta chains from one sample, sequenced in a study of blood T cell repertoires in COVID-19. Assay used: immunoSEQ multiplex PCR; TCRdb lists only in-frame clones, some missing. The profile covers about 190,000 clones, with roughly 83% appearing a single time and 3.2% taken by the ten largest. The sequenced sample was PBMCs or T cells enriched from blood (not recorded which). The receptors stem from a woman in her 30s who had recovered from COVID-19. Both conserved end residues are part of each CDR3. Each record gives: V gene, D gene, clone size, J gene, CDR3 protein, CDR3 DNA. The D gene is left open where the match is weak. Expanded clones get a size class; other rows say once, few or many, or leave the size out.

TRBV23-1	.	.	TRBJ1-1	CANGGGRMNTEAFF	TGCGCCAACGGGGGGGGACGCATGAACACTGAAGCTTTCTTT
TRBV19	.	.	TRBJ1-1	CASSIVGGTEAFF	TGTGCCAGTAGTATAGTGGGGGGGACTGAAGCTTTCTTT
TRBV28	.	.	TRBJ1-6	CASRIRDSGTPNSPLHF	TGTGCCAGCAGGATTCGTGACTCCGGGACACCCAATTCACCCCTCCACTTT
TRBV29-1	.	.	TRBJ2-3	CSVRIYGGKSTDTQYF	TGCAGCGTCCGCATTTATGGCGGGAAGAGCACAGATACGCAGTATTTT
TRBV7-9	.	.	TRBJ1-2	CASSLMNSDGYTF	TGTGCCAGCAGCTTAATGAACAGTGACGGCTACACCTTC
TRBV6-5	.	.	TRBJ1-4	CASKQRGNRGEKLFF	TGTGCCAGCAAACAAAGGGGGAATAGGGGTGAAAAACTGTTTTTT
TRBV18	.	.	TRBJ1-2	CASSPKSDYGYTF	TGTGCCAGCTCACCGAAGAGCGACTATGGCTACACCTTC
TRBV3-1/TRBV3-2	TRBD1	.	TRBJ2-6	CASSQRTGGSGANVLTF	TGTGCCAGCAGCCAACGGACAGGGGGTTCTGGGGCCAACGTCCTGACTTTC
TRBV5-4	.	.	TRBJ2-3	CASSSAAGTDTQYF	TGTGCCAGCAGCTCCGCAGCGGGCACAGATACGCAGTATTTT
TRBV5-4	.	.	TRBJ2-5	CASSLPTGTGGKTQYF	TGTGCCAGCAGCTTACCTACAGGGACGGGCGGAAAGACCCAGTACTTC
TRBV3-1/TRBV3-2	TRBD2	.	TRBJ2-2	CASSQRVWRELGTGELFF	TGTGCCAGCAGCCAAAGGGTCTGGCGGGAGCTGGGAACCGGGGAGCTGTTTTTT
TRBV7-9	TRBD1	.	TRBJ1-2	CASSADRREGARNYGYTF	TGTGCCAGCAGTGCCGACCGGCGTGAGGGGGCGAGGAACTATGGCTACACCTTC
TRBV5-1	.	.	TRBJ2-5	CASSILQGQETQYF	TGCGCCAGCAGCATACTACAGGGTCAAGAGACCCAGTACTTC
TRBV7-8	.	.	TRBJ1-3	CASSLGSSGNTIYF	TGTGCCAGCAGCTTAGGCAGCTCTGGAAACACCATATATTTT
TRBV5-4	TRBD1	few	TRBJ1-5	CASSFGTGDQPQHF	TGTGCCAGCAGCTTTGGGACAGGGGATCAGCCCCAGCATTTT
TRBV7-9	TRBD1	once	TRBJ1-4	CASRATGLGSEKLFF	TGTGCCAGCAGGGCGACAGGGTTGGGAAGCGAAAAACTGTTTTTT
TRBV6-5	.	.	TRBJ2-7	CASRLGGTAYEQYF	TGTGCCAGCAGACTAGGGGGTACAGCCTACGAGCAGTACTTC
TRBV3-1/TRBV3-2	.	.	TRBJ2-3	CASSQDRAGTFSGPDTQYF	TGTGCCAGCAGCCAAGATCGGGCGGGGACTTTTTCCGGCCCAGATACGCAGTATTTT
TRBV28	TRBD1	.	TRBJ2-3	CASRLARTGDTDTQYF	TGTGCCAGCAGACTTGCCCGGACAGGGGACACAGATACGCAGTATTTT
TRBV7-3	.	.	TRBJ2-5	CASSSPGETQYF	TGTGCCAGCAGCTCCCCGGGTGAGACCCAGTACTTC
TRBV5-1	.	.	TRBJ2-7	CASKGAAPSYEQYF	TGCGCCAGCAAAGGGGCAGCACCTTCCTACGAGCAGTACTTC
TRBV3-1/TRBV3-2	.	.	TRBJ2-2	CASSQVLPGAANTGELFF	TGTGCCAGCAGCCAAGTTCTCCCGGGAGCCGCGAACACCGGGGAGCTGTTTTTT
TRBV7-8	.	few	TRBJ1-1	CASSFRTENTEAFF	TGTGCCAGCAGCTTCCGGACAGAGAACACTGAAGCTTTCTTT
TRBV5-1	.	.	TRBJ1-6	CASSLEADSPLHF	TGCGCCAGCAGCTTGGAGGCGGATTCACCCCTCCACTTT
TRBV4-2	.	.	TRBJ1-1	CASSQGFSGGDPEAFF	TGTGCCAGCAGCCAAGGTTTTTCTGGGGGCGACCCTGAAGCTTTCTTT
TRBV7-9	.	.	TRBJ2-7	CASSLTGVTHEQYF	TGTGCCAGCAGCTTAACGGGAGTAACCCACGAGCAGTACTTC
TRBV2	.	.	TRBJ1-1	CASSEDADTEAFF	TGTGCCAGCAGTGAAGATGCGGACACTGAAGCTTTCTTT
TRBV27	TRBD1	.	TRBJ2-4	CASSLIGDRNIQYF	TGTGCCAGCAGTTTAATCGGGGACAGAAACATTCAGTACTTC
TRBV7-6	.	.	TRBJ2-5	CASSLRSRGETQYF	TGTGCCAGCAGCTTAAGATCCCGGGGGGAGACCCAGTACTTC
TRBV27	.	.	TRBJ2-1	CASSSQLLGGSPWGAQFF	TGTGCCAGCAGTTCCCAGCTTTTGGGTGGCTCACCATGGGGAGCGCAGTTCTTC
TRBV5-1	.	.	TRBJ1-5	CASRTIDSNQPQHF	TGCGCCAGCCGGACTATAGATAGCAATCAGCCCCAGCATTTT
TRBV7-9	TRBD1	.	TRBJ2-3	CASSLFAGTGGTDTQYF	TGTGCCAGCAGCTTATTTGCAGGGACAGGGGGCACAGATACGCAGTATTTT
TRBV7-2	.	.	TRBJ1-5	CASSSEGRDNQPQHF	TGTGCCAGCAGCTCGGAGGGCAGGGACAATCAGCCCCAGCATTTT
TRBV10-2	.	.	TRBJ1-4	CASSEIGATNEKLFF	TGCGCCAGCAGTGAGATTGGAGCAACTAATGAAAAACTGTTTTTT
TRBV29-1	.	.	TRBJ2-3	CSVVPSSDTQYF	TGCAGCGTTGTGCCTAGCTCTGATACGCAGTATTTT
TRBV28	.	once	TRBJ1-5	CASSFGQRTDQPQHF	TGTGCCAGCAGTTTCGGGCAGAGGACAGATCAGCCCCAGCATTTT
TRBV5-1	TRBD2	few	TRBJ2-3	CASSLYSGSTDTQYF	TGCGCCAGCAGCTTGTATAGCGGGAGCACAGATACGCAGTATTTT
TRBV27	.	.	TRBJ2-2	CASITLRGTGELFF	TGTGCCAGCATTACCCTACGGGGCACCGGGGAGCTGTTTTTT
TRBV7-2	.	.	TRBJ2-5	CASSLSDLYGETQYF	TGTGCCAGCAGCTTAAGCGACCTCTATGGGGAGACCCAGTACTTC
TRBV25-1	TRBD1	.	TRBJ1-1	CASSAGTGIGPMNTEAFF	TGTGCCAGCAGTGCAGGGACAGGGATCGGCCCCATGAACACTGAAGCTTTCTTT
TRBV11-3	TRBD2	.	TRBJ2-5	CASSPGGRGGLETQYF	TGTGCCAGCAGCCCAGGAGGGCGGGGGGGCCTTGAGACCCAGTACTTC
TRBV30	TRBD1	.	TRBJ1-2	CAGDRDGYTF	TGTGCCGGGGACAGGGATGGCTACACCTTC
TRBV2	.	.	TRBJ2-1	CASSPALPTNEQFF	TGTGCCAGCAGTCCGGCACTACCGACCAATGAGCAGTTCTTC
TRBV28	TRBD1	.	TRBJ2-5	CASTPWTGVETQYF	TGTGCCAGCACTCCTTGGACAGGGGTCGAGACCCAGTACTTC
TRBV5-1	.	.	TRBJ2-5	CASSLSGGQETQYF	TGCGCCAGCAGCTTAAGCGGTGGGCAAGAGACCCAGTACTTC
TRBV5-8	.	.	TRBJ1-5	CASSLGRQNQPQHF	TGTGCCAGCAGCTTGGGGCGGCAAAATCAGCCCCAGCATTTT
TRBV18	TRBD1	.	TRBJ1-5	CASSVGTESNQPQHF	TGTGCCAGCTCAGTCGGGACAGAAAGCAATCAGCCCCAGCATTTT
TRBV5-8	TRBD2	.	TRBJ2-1	CASRGGRGFSYNEQFF	TGTGCCAGCAGGGGCGGGAGGGGGTTCTCCTACAATGAGCAGTTCTTC
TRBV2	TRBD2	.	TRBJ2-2	CASSEALAGGLGGELFF	TGTGCCAGCAGTGAAGCTCTAGCGGGAGGGCTGGGCGGGGAGCTGTTTTTT
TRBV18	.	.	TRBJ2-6	CASSPGAPLSGANVLTF	TGTGCCAGCTCTCCAGGGGCACCGCTCTCTGGGGCCAACGTCCTGACTTTC